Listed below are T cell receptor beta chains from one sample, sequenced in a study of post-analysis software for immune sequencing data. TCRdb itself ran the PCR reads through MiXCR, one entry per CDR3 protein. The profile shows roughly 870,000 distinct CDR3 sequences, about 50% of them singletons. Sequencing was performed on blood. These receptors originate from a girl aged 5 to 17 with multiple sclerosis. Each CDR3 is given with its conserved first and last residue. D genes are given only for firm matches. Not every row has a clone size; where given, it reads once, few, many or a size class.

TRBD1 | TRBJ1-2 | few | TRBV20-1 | TGCAGTGCTAGAGGTCCCGGGGGACAGGGGGATGGCTACACCTTC | CSARGPGGQGDGYTF
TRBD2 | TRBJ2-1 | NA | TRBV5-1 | TGCGCCAGCAGCTTGCAACGGGGGGGGTCCTACAATGAGCAGTTCTTC | CASSLQRGGSYNEQFF
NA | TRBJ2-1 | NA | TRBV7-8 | TGTGCCAGCAGCTTATTGCTAAAGGAGCAGTTCTTC | CASSLLLKEQFF
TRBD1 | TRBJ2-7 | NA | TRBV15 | TGTGCCACCAGCGCATGGGACAGGGACTACTACGAGCAGTACTTC | CATSAWDRDYYEQYF
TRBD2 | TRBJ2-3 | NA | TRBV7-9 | TGTGCCAGCAGCTTTCGGGAGGCGATAGATACGCAGTATTTT | CASSFREAIDTQYF
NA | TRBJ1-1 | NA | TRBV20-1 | TGCAGTGCTAGAGAGCGGGTAGGAAGCGGCACTGAAGCTTTCTTT | CSARERVGSGTEAFF
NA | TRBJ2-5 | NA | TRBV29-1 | TGCAGCGCAGGGGGGCTGGCAGAGACCCAGTACTTC | CSAGGLAETQYF
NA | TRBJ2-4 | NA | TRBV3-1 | TGTGCCAGCAGCCACAGGGTTAGAAACATTCAGTACTTC | CASSHRVRNIQYF
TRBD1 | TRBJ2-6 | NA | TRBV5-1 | TGCGCCAGCAGTCTGGACAGGCCTTTGGTTGGGGCCAACGTCCTGACTTTC | CASSLDRPLVGANVLTF
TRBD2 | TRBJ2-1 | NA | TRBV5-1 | TGCGCCAGCAGTTTCCGACTAGCGGGAGGGCGCAATGAGCAGTTCTTC | CASSFRLAGGRNEQFF
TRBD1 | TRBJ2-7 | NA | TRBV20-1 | TGCAGTGCTCAAGAGACAGGGAGATACGAGCAGTACTTC | CSAQETGRYEQYF
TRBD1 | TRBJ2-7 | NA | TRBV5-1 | TGCGCCAGCAGCTTGCGGGGACAGGAGACCTACGAGCAGTACTTC | CASSLRGQETYEQYF
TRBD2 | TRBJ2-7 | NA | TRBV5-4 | TGTGCCAGCAGCGACGAACCGGGACTAGGGGACCTCGAGCAGTACTTC | CASSDEPGLGDLEQYF
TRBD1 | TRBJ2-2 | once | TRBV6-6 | TGTGCCAGCGACGACAGGGGAGTGGGGACCGGGGAGCTGTTTTTT | CASDDRGVGTGELFF
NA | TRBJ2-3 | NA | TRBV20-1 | TGCAGTGCCCCGGTTTCGGGACCCGCTACAGATACGCAGTATTTT | CSAPVSGPATDTQYF
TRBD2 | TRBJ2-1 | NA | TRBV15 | TGTGCCACCAATGGCGGGAGCTCCTACAATGAGCAGTTCTTT | CATNGGSSYNEQFF
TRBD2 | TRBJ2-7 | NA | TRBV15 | TGTGCCACCAGCAGAGATCTAGCGGCGGAGGTACCTCAGTACTTC | CATSRDLAAEVPQYF
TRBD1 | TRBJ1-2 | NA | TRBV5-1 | TGCGCCAGCAGCTCAACAGGGGGCGTCAGCTATGGCTACACCTTC | CASSSTGGVSYGYTF
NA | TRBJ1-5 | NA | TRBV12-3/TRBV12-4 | TGTGCCAGCAGTTTAGAAGGACCTGATCAGCCCCAGCATTTT | CASSLEGPDQPQHF
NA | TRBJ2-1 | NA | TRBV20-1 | TGCAGTGCTAGAAAGAACCCGCGGAACTCCTACAATGAGCAGTTCTTC | CSARKNPRNSYNEQFF
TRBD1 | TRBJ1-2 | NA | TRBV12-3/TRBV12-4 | TGTGCCAGCAGCCAGGGGGGACAGGGGATAAACTATGGCTACACCTTC | CASSQGGQGINYGYTF
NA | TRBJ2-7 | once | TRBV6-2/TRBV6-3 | TGTGCCAGCAGTTACAGGGGCCGGAGGGAGCAGTACTTC | CASSYRGRREQYF
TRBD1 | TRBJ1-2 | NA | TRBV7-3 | TGTGCCAGCAGCTCCGAGTCAGGGGGGAATGGCTACACCTTC | CASSSESGGNGYTF
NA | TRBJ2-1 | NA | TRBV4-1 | TGCGCCAGCAGCCAAGAGAAGGCATACTACAATGAGCAGTTCTTC | CASSQEKAYYNEQFF
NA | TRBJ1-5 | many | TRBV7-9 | TGTGCCAGCAGCTTAGAAGGGGGCAATCAGCCCCAGCATTTT | CASSLEGGNQPQHF
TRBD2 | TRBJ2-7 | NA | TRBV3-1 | TGTGCCAGCAGCCAGGCGGCTAGCGGGAGCAAAGGGTGGCAGTACTTC | CASSQAASGSKGWQYF
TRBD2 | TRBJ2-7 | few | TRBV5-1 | TGCGCCAGCCGAAAGGGGACTAGCGGCTCCTACGAGCAGTACTTC | CASRKGTSGSYEQYF
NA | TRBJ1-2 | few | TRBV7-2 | TGTGCCAGCAGCTTAACGGACGGTTATGGCTACACCTTC | CASSLTDGYGYTF
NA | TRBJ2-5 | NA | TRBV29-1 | TGCAGCGTTTCGGAGGCACACCAAGAGACCCAGTACTTC | CSVSEAHQETQYF
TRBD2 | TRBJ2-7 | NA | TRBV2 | TGTGCCAGCCAGGGGACTAGCGGCGAGCAGTACTTC | CASQGTSGEQYF
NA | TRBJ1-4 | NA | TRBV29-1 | TGCAGCGCAAATACAGGGACTGCAACTAATGAAAAACTGTTTTTT | CSANTGTATNEKLFF
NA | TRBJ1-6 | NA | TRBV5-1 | TGCGCCAGCAGCATCAGGGGACGGGGATATTCACCCCTCCACTTT | CASSIRGRGYSPLHF
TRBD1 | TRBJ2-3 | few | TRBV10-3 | TGTGCCATCAGTGCCGGGACAGGGCTTAATACGCAGTATTTT | CAISAGTGLNTQYF
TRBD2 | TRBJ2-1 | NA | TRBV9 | TGTGCCAGCAGCGCAAGCGGGACTAGCGGGGGGAATTCTGAGCAGTTCTTC | CASSASGTSGGNSEQFF
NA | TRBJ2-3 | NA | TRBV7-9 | TGTGCCAGCAGGATAGGTGGGGCTAACCCACCGGGGAGTGGCACAGATACGCAGTATTTT | CASRIGGANPPGSGTDTQYF
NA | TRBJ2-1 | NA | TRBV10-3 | TGTGCCATCAGTGGTACAGGGCTCTACAATGAGCAGTTCTTC | CAISGTGLYNEQFF
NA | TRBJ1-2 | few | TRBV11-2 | TGTGCCAGCAGCTTGGGAAGTTTCTATGGCTACACCTTC | CASSLGSFYGYTF
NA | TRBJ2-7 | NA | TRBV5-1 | TGCGCCAGCAGCTTGGGGAGGCCGGCCTACGAGCAGTACTTC | CASSLGRPAYEQYF
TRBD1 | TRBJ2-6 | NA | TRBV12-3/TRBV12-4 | TGTGCCAGCATAGACAGGGGGCTGTCTGGGGCCAACGTCCTGACTTTC | CASIDRGLSGANVLTF
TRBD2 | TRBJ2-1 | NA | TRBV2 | TGTGCCAGCAGGGAGCGGGAGAGCTCCTACAATGAGCAGTTCTTC | CASRERESSYNEQFF